This T cell receptor (beta chain) was identified during a study of cytomegalovirus exposure and HLA in healthy donors. The primer mix had 60 Vbeta and 13 Jbeta primers. Assay used: immunoSEQ multiplex PCR; TCRdb lists only in-frame clones, some missing. The top ten hold about 2.2% of the sample, which has about 270,000 clones, roughly 70% seen once. The sample was PBMCs. This TCR was recovered from a female donor in good health and CMV-seronegative.

As DNA, the CDR3 is TGTGCCAGCAGCGTCGACGACGGACAGGGGGGGGCCTATAGCAATCAGCCCCAGCATTTT. Translating it yields CASSVDDGQGGAYSNQPQHF. The rearrangement links TRBV9 to TRBJ1-5; 10 nucleotides line up with TRBD1. Germline V gene lookup returns CDR1 SGDLS and CDR2 YYNGEE. The CDR3 has 20 residues. J gave up 0 bases and V 2 bases, and 14 bases lay outside the gene matches.